One T cell receptor (beta chain) is described in this entry. TCRdb re-called the 5' RACE reads through MiXCR, storing one row per CDR3 protein. The sample shows 55,000 to 80,000 distinct CDR3 sequences, roughly 12% of them seen only once. V lost 1 base, J lost 5 bases, and 3 bases stayed unmatched. The length of the CDR3 is 16 residues. Per germline, CDR1 DFQATT and CDR2 SNEGSKA (reference sequence). The source of the sample is a study of early T cells in non-severe SARS-CoV-2 infection. The source of this sequence is an adult who was a healthcare worker with PCR-confirmed SARS-CoV-2 infection or an uninfected control (not recorded which). The sample consisted of whole blood. V usage is TRBV20-1 and J usage is TRBJ2-1; 15 bases line up with TRBD2. In DNA, the CDR3 is TGCAGTGCTAGAGTAGGGACTAGCGGGAGGCACAATGAGCAGTTCTTC. Translating it yields CSARVGTSGRHNEQFF.